This T cell receptor (beta chain) is drawn from a study of blood T cell repertoires in COVID-19. As for the study in general: In each case, the material was cDNA or gDNA derived from T cells, B-cell-depleted T cells, or PBMCs.

This CDR3 contains 13 residues. Germline trimming cut 7 bases from V and 4 bases from J; bases unmatched to any gene: 4. Germline lookup yields CDR1 SEHNR and CDR2 FQNEAQ (reference sequence). Sequencing was performed with immunoSEQ multiplex PCR; in TCRdb, only in-frame clones are kept and a portion is missing. The sample consists of 350,000 or so clones, approximately 90% of them appearing once. The chain is built from TRBV7-9 and TRBJ2-1; 7 nucleotides align to TRBD1. This sequence was found in an older woman with COVID-19, enrolled during active disease. The specimen sequenced was peripheral blood. The CDR3 reads CASIRDSYNEQFF. As DNA, the CDR3 is TGTGCCAGCATCCGGGACAGTTACAATGAGCAGTTCTTC.